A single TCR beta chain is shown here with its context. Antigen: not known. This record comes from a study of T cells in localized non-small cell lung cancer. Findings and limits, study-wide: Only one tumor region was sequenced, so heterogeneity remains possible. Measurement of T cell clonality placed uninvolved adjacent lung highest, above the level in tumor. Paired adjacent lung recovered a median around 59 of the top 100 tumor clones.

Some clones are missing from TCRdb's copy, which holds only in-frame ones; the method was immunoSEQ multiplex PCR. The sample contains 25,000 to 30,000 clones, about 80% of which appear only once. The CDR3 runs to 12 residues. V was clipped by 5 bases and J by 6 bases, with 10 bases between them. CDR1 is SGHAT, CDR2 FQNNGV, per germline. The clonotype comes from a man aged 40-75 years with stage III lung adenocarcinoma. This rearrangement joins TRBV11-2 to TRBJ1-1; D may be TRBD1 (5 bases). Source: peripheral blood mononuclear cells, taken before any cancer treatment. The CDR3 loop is CASSSDSSEAFF. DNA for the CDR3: TGTGCCAGCAGCAGCGACAGCTCTGAAGCTTTCTTT. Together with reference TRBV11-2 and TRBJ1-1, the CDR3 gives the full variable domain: EAGVAQSPRYKIIEKRQSVAFWCNPISGHATLYWYQQILGQGPKLLIQFQNNGVVDDSQLPKDRFSAERLKGVDSTLKIQPAKLEDSAVYLCASSSDSSEAFFGQGTRLTVV.